The rows below give T cell receptor beta chains drawn from one sample of a study of blood T cells in healthy people across ages. TCRdb re-called the 5' RACE reads through MiXCR, storing one row per CDR3 protein. This table has 500,000 to 700,000 distinct CDR3 sequences, roughly 30% appearing once. Sequenced sample: blood. The source of these receptors is a woman of 80 years or more in good health. Both conserved end residues are part of each CDR3. A D gene is named only where the DNA matches it firmly. Part of the rows lack a size; the others show once, few, many or a class for expanded clones.

cdr3_nt,cdr3_aa,j_call,v_call,d_call,clone_size
TGCGCCAGCAGCCCGCGACTAGCGGGAGGTTCCCCTTACGAGCAGTACTTC,CASSPRLAGGSPYEQYF,TRBJ2-7,TRBV5-1,TRBD2,NA
TGTGCCAGCAGCCCCCGGGGGGGCGGATACGAGCAGTACTTC,CASSPRGGGYEQYF,TRBJ2-7,TRBV27,TRBD2,many
TGTGCCAGCAGCTTAGGACTAGCGGGAGAAGATACGCAGTATTTT,CASSLGLAGEDTQYF,TRBJ2-3,TRBV7-2,TRBD2,NA
TGTGCCAGCAGTGCTTTAGCGGGGGCCGGGGGGCAGTACTTC,CASSALAGAGGQYF,TRBJ2-7,TRBV12-3/TRBV12-4,TRBD2,many
TGTGCCAGCACCAGGTCAGGGCCGAACACTGAAGCTTTCTTT,CASTRSGPNTEAFF,TRBJ1-1,TRBV12-3/TRBV12-4,NA,NA
TGCAGCGTTGACCCGGAAGGAGCTTTCTTT,CSVDPEGAFF,TRBJ1-1,TRBV29-1,NA,many
TGTGCCTGGTCCACGGGTCTATACAATGAGCAGTTCTTC,CAWSTGLYNEQFF,TRBJ2-1,TRBV30,NA,many
TGCGCCAGCAGCTTCGGGGGAGGAGAGACCCAGTACTTC,CASSFGGGETQYF,TRBJ2-5,TRBV5-1,NA,many
TGTGCCAGCAGTCCCTGGGTGGCAGGGGGATTAGCCAAAAACATTCAGTACTTC,CASSPWVAGGLAKNIQYF,TRBJ2-4,TRBV12-3/TRBV12-4,TRBD1,many
TGCAGTATAGACGACGGCCAAGAGACTCAGTACTTC,CSIDDGQETQYF,TRBJ2-5,TRBV20-1,NA,NA
TGTGCCAGCAGCGGGGGGGCGCACAATGAGCAGTTCTTC,CASSGGAHNEQFF,TRBJ2-1,TRBV7-2,NA,NA
TGCAGTGCTACCCAGGAAGGACTAGCTAATGAGCAGTTCTTC,CSATQEGLANEQFF,TRBJ2-1,TRBV20-1,TRBD2,NA
TGTGCCAGCAGCCAAGATCTGGGCCCGAGGGATACGCAGTATTTT,CASSQDLGPRDTQYF,TRBJ2-3,TRBV3-1,NA,many
TGTGCCAGCAGCCCCTGGGAATATGGCTACACCTTC,CASSPWEYGYTF,TRBJ1-2,TRBV9,NA,many
TGTGCCAGCAGAAAGTATGGATCTTCACCCCTCCACTTT,CASRKYGSSPLHF,TRBJ1-6,TRBV3-1,NA,few
TGTGCCAGCAGCCTACCGGGAAGCAACTACGAGCAGTACTTC,CASSLPGSNYEQYF,TRBJ2-7,TRBV7-9,NA,many
TGTGCCATAAAGGCCGGGGGCGCTGGGAATCAGCCCCAGCATTTT,CAIKAGGAGNQPQHF,TRBJ1-5,TRBV28,NA,many
TGCAGTGCTAGAGCCCCCAAGGGGGGACTAACCACAGATACGCAGTATTTT,CSARAPKGGLTTDTQYF,TRBJ2-3,TRBV20-1,NA,many
TGTGCCAGCTCAGAATCAGGGAGTAACTATGGCTACACCTTC,CASSESGSNYGYTF,TRBJ1-2,TRBV18,NA,many
TGCGCCAGCAGCTATTCCGGGACAGGGTACAATGAGCAGTTCTTC,CASSYSGTGYNEQFF,TRBJ2-1,TRBV5-1,TRBD1,many
TGCGCCAGCAGCCAAGACGGTCCAGGGAAGGTCTACGAGCAGTACTTC,CASSQDGPGKVYEQYF,TRBJ2-7,TRBV4-3,NA,many
TGCAGTGCCACACAGGGGCAGATCACTGAAGCTTTCTTT,CSATQGQITEAFF,TRBJ1-1,TRBV20-1,TRBD1,many
TGTGCCAGCAGAGGGGACAGGAACAACTATGGCTACACCTTC,CASRGDRNNYGYTF,TRBJ1-2,TRBV6-2/TRBV6-3,TRBD1,few
TGTGCCAGCAGCACGGAGTCCAACACTGAAGCTTTCTTT,CASSTESNTEAFF,TRBJ1-1,TRBV9,NA,NA
TGTGCCAGCAGCGTAGAGGGACTAGCGTTCAGTGAGCAGTACTTC,CASSVEGLAFSEQYF,TRBJ2-5,TRBV9,TRBD2,few
TGTGCCAGCAGCCCCAGCGCTGGGGCCGCCAGGGAAAAACGGTTTTTT,CASSPSAGAAREKRFF,TRBJ1-4,TRBV7-2,NA,NA
TGTGCCAGCAGTGACAGGTCAACGCAGACCCAGTACTTC,CASSDRSTQTQYF,TRBJ2-5,TRBV6-6,NA,many
TGTGCCAGCTCATCTTACGGTGAGGGAATGGACATTCAGTACTTC,CASSSYGEGMDIQYF,TRBJ2-4,TRBV18,NA,many
TGCGCCAGCAGCCAATCGGGACAGGGACGGTTTCAATCAGAGCAGTTCTTC,CASSQSGQGRFQSEQFF,TRBJ2-1,TRBV4-3,TRBD1,NA
TGTGCCAGCAGTGAAAGGATGGAGACCCAGTACTTC,CASSERMETQYF,TRBJ2-5,TRBV6-1,NA,many
TGCGCCAGCAGCTTGGACGTCGGGCTAACGAACACCGGGGAGCTGTTTTTT,CASSLDVGLTNTGELFF,TRBJ2-2,TRBV5-1,NA,NA